This record concerns one T cell receptor (beta chain) sequence. The target antigen is unknown. The data were taken from a study of identifying expanded T cells in peripheral blood. TCRdb's table, derived via immunoSEQ multiplex PCR, lists solely in-frame clones and lacks some. The table has about 74,000 clones, approximately 84% seen once. Germline lookup yields CDR1 LNHDA and CDR2 SQIVND (reference sequence). The V end lost 3 bases, the J end lost 5 bases, and 16 bases lay between the germline ends. This CDR3 contains 15 residues. During the collection period, no donor immune events like infections were recorded. Whole-study results and caveats: Clone count variance between approximately two-week samples rose with total template count. About 1.2 clones differed between technical replicates, versus around 15 and 19 over time.

The specimen was blood. The sequence was obtained from a person between 18 and 69 years old in good health. The V and J genes are TRBV19 and TRBJ2-5; perhaps TRBD2 as D (7 bases). The CDR3 DNA sequence: TGTGCCAGTAGTATTTATCGGGGGGCCAGGGAGACCCAGTACTTC. Translated, it gives CASSIYRGARETQYF.